This TCR beta chain was profiled in a study of cytomegalovirus exposure and HLA in healthy donors. In germline, CDR1 is SGDLS, CDR2 YYNGEE. Germline trimming cut 4 bases from V and 4 bases from J; bases unmatched to any gene: 4. The length of the CDR3 is 15 residues. Primers: 60 Vbeta forward and 13 Jbeta reverse. This table comes from immunoSEQ multiplex PCR, and its TCRdb copy is limited to in-frame clones, with some not included. Of around 100,000 clones in the sample, around 79% were seen once. The sample comprised PBMCs. The source of this sequence is a man aged 45-65 years in good health and CMV-seropositive. The chain carries TRBV9 and TRBJ2-2; TRBD1 matches 10 bases. CDR3 residues: CASSTRQGATGELFF. Here the CDR3 DNA reads TGTGCCAGCAGCACTAGACAGGGGGCCACCGGGGAGCTGTTTTTT.